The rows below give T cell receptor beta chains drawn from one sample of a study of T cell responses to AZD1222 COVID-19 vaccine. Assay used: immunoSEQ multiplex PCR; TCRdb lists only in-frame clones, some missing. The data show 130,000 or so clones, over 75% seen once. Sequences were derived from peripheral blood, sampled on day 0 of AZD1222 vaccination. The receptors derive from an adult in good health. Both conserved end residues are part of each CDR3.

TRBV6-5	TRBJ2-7	CASARTVSYEQYF
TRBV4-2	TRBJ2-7	CASSHLGTSGSSYEQYF
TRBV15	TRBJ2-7	CATSRDHRRTGTDEQYF
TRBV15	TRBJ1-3	CATSRDVLRGFSGNTIYF
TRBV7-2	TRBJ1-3	CASSLQSSGNTIYF
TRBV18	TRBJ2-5	CASSPDSLGTQYF
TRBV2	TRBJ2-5	CASSGDSGSGETQYF
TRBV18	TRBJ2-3	CASSPPGALDTQYF
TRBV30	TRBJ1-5	CAWSRQGGNQPQHF
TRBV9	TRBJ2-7	CAISGGRRSYEQYF
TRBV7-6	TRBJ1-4	CASSSSGGYEKLFF
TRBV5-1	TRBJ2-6	CASSFSPGQGTRGANVLTF
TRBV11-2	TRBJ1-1	CASSPQGAYTEAFF
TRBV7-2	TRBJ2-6	CASSLGQGLSSGANVLTF
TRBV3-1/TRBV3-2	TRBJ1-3	CASSLGTASGNTIYF
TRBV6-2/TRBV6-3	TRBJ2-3	CASSGTSGIDTQYF
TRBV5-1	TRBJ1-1	CASHTTGPVGTEAFF
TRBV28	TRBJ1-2	CASSTTGWYGYTF
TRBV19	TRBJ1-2	CASSLGQLSYTF
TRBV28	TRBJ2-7	CASSQRGTGGYEQYF
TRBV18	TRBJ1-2	CASSPPGPAAYGYTF
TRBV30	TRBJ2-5	CAWGLGGETQYF
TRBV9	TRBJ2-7	CASSVGDGGTEQYF
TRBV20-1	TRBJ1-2	CSASLPGQGNYGYTF
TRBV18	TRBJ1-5	CASSPTGDPYQPQHF
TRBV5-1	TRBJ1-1	CASRRQMNTEAFF
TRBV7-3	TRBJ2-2	CASSLEGRNTGELFF
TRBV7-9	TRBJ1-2	CASSLGPIYGYTF
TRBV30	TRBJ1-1	CAWPPLLFRAEAFF
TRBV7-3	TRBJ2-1	CASSLNQGNEQFF
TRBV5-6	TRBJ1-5	CASSLDRGSSDQPQHF
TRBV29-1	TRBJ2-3	CSLMPGTYSTDTQYF
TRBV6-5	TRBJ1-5	CASSYSGRLGAQHF
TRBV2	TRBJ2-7	CASSSTQGLYYEQYF
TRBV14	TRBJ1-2	CASSPRQGFDYGYTF
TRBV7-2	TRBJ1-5	CASTLGGPGLGQPQHF
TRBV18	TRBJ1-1	CASSPSGANGYTEAFF
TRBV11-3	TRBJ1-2	CASSLDPGQGGYGYTF
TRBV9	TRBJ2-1	CASSVASGGAGFNEQFF
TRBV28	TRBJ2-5	CASSLSGILQETQYF
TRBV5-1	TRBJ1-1	CASSLLLQENTEAFF
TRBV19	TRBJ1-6	CASSIDSWGPDSPLHF
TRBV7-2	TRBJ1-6	CASSLQGMDSPLHF
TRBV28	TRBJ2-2	CASRTSGGADTGELFF
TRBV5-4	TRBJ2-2	CASRLAGVNTGELFF
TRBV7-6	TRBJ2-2	CASSLGRGELFF
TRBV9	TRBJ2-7	CASSVGLAGSYEQYF
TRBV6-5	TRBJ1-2	CASSYSMGGYGYTF
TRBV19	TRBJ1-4	CASRSGGLNEKLFF
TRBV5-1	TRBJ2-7	CASNPPGGRNEQYF
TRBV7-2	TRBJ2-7	CASSFKGEREQYF
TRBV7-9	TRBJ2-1	CASSLGEWYSRTYNEQFF
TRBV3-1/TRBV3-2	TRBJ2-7	CASSQDKTSGMAYEQYF
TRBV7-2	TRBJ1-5	CASSPYSTGNFKPQHF
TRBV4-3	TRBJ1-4	CASSQAAGTANEKLFF